This TCR beta chain was captured by sequencing in a study of blood T cell repertoires in COVID-19. Clones were read by immunoSEQ multiplex PCR, and TCRdb kept only the in-frame ones, dropping some. The profile shows fewer than 200,000 clones, about nine tenths of them singletons. This CDR3 is built from 13 residues. The J segment lost 8 bases and the V segment lost 5 bases, leaving 5 bases of the junction unmatched. Germline lookup yields CDR1 SGHTA and CDR2 FQGTGA. The chain has TRBV7-3 and TRBJ1-1; 10 bases match TRBD1. The sequence was obtained from a man between 65 and 85 years old with active or convalescent COVID-19. The sequenced material came from peripheral blood. This CDR3 is CASSPLGQGEAFF. CDR3 sequence (DNA): TGTGCCAGCAGCCCCCTGGGACAGGGGGAAGCTTTCTTT.